This section outlines one TCR beta chain sequence together with its context. This CDR3 spans 15 amino acids. V was cut by 6 bases and J by 5 bases, with 18 bases left in between. CDR1 is SGHRS and CDR2 is YFSETQ in the germline V gene. These data come from a study of PD-L1 blockade in urothelial cancer. Libraries were prepared by immunoSEQ multiplex PCR; TCRdb keeps only in-frame clonotypes and omits some of them. The repertoire holds roughly 60,000 clones, with over 75% as singletons. This specimen was PBMCs, taken around atezolizumab (anti-PD-L1) treatment. The TCR originated in a man aged 65 to 79 with urothelial cancer. This chain uses TRBV5-1 with TRBJ1-5; D is perhaps TRBD1 (6 bases). CDR3 sequence (DNA): TGCGCCAGCAAAATGACGGACAGCCCCTATCAGCCCCAGCATTTT. Protein sequence: CASKMTDSPYQPQHF.